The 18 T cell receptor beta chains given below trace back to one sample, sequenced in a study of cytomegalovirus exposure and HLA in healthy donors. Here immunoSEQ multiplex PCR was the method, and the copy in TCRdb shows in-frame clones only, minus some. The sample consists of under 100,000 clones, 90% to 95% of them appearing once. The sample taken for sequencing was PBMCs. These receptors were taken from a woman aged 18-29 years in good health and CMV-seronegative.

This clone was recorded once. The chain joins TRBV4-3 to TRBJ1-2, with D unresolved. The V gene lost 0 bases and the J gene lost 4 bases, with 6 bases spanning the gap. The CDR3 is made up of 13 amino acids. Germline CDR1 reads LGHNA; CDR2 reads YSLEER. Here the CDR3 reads CASSQEYFYGYTF. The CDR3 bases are TGCGCCAGCAGCCAAGAGTATTTCTATGGCTACACCTTC.

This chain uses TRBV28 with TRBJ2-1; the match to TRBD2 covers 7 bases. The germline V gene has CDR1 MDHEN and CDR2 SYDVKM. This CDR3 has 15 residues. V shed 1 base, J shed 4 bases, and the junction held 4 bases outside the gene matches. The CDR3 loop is CASSLYSAGYNEQFF. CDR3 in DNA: TGTGCCAGCAGTTTATACTCAGCGGGATACAATGAGCAGTTCTTC.

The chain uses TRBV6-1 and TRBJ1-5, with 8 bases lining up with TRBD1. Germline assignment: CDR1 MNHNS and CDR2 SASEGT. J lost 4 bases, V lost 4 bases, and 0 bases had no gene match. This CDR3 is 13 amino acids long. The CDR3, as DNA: TGTGCCAGCAGTGGGACAGGGAATCAGCCCCAGCATTTT. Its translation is CASSGTGNQPQHF.

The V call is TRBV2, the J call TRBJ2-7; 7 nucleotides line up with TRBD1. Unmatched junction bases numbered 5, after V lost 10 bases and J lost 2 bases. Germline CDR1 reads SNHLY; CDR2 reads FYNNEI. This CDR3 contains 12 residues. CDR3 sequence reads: CAMTGTAYEQYF. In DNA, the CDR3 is TGTGCCATGACCGGGACAGCCTACGAGCAGTACTTC.

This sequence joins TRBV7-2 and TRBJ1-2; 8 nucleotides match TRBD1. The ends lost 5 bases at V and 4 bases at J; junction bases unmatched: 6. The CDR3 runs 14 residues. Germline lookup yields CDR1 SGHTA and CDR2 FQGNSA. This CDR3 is CASSLDRGPYGYTF. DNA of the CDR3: TGTGCCAGCAGCCTAGACAGGGGTCCCTATGGCTACACCTTC.

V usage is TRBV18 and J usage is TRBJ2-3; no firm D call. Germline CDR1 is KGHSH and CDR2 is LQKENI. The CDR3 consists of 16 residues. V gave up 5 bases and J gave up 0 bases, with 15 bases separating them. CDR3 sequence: CASSRKTHSSTDTQYF. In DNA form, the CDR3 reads TGTGCCAGCTCAAGGAAGACTCACTCTAGCACAGATACGCAGTATTTT.

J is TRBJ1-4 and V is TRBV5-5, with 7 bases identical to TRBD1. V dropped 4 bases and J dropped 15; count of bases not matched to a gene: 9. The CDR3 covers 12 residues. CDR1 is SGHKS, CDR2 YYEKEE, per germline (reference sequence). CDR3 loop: CASSPDRERVFF. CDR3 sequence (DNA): TGTGCCAGCAGCCCCGACAGGGAGAGGGTGTTTTTT.

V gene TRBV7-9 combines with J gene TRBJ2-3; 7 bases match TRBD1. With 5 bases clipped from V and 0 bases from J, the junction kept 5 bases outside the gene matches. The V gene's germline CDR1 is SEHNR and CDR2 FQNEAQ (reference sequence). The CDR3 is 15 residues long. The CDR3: CASSEGQTSTDTQYF. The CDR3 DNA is TGTGCCAGCAGCGAGGGACAGACTAGCACAGATACGCAGTATTTT.

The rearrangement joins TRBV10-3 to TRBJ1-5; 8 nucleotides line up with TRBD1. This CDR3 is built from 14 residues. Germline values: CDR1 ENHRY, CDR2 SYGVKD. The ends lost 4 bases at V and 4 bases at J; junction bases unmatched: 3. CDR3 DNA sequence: TGTGCCATCAGTGTGACAGGGGTGAATCAGCCCCAGCATTTT. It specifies CAISVTGVNQPQHF.

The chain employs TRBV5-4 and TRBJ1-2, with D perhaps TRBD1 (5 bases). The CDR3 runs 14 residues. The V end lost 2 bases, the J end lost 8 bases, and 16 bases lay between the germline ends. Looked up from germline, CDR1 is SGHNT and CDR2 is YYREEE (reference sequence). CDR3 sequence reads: CASSFWDPGGGYTF. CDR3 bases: TGTGCCAGCAGCTTCTGGGACCCCGGAGGGGGCTACACCTTC.

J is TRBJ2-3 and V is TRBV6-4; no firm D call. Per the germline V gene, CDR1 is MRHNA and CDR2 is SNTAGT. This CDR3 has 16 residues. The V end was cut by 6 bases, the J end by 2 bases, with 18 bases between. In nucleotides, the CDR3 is TGTGCCAGCAGACCCGACTCCTTAGCCATCACAGATACGCAGTATTTT. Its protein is CASRPDSLAITDTQYF.

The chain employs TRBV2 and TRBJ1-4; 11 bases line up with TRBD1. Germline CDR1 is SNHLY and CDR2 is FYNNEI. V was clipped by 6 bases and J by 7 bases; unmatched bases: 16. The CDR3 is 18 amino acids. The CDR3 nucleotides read TGTGCCAGCAGATACCGGGACAGGGGGTTTGGTGTCTTTGAAAAACTGTTTTTT. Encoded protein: CASRYRDRGFGVFEKLFF.

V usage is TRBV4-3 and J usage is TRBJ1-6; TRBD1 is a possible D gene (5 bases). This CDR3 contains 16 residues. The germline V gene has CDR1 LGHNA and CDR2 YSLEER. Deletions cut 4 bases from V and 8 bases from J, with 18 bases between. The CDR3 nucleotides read TGCGCCAGCAGCCGGGGTGGAAGGGGACTCGATTCACCCCTCCACTTT. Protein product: CASSRGGRGLDSPLHF.

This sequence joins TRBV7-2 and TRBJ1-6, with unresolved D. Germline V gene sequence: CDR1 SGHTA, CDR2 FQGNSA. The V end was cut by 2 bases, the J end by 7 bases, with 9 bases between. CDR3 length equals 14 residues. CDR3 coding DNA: TGTGCCAGCAGCTTACTACGGGAAAATTCACCCCTCCACTTT. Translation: CASSLLRENSPLHF.

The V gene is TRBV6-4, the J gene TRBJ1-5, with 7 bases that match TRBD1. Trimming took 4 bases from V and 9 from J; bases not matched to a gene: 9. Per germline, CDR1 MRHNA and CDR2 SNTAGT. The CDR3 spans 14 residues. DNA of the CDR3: TGTGCCAGCAGTGTGTCAGGGGGAATTTGGCCCCAGCATTTT. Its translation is CASSVSGGIWPQHF.

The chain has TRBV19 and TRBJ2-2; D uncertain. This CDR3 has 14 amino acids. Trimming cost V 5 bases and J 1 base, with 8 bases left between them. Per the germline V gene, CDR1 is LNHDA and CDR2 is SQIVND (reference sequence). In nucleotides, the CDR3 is TGTGCCAGTAGTTTCTCCAGGAACACCGGGGAGCTGTTTTTT. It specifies CASSFSRNTGELFF. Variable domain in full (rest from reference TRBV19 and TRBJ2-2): DGGITQSPKYLFRKEGQNVTLSCEQNLNHDAMYWYRQDPGQGLRLIYYSQIVNDFQKGDIAEGYSVSREKKESFPLTVTSAQKNPTAFYLCASSFSRNTGELFFGEGSRLTVL.

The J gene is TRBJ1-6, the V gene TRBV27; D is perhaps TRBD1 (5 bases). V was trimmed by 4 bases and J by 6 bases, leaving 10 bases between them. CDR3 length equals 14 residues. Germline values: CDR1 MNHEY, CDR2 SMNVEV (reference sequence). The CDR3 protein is CASSSGLLNSPLHF. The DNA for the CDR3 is TGTGCCAGCAGTTCAGGGCTTCTTAATTCACCCCTCCACTTT.

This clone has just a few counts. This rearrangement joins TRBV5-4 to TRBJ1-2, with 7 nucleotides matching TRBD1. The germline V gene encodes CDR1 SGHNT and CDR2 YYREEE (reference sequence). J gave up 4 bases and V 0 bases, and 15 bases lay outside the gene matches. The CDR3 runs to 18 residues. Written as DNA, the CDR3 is TGTGCCAGCAGCTTGGGAGGGGGCCCACCAGGTGGGGGCTATGGCTACACCTTC. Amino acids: CASSLGGGPPGGGYGYTF.